One and the same sample provided the 18 T cell receptor beta chains below, sequenced in a study of blood T cells in healthy people across ages. The use of a sample-barcoded 5' primer and a J-beta primer mix characterized a second PCR of roughly 7 to 11 cycles. TCRdb ran MiXCR on the 5' RACE reads and lists one entry per CDR3 protein. The top ten hold roughly 18% of the sample, which has about 770,000 distinct CDR3 sequences, around 45% seen once. What was sequenced was blood. These receptor sequences come from a man in his sixties in good health.

This chain links TRBV5-1 with TRBJ2-2, with no clear D. Germline CDR1 is SGHRS and CDR2 is YFSETQ. Trimming removed 0 bases from V and 6 bases from J, with 6 bases in between. The CDR3 has 13 amino acids. For the CDR3, the DNA is TGCGCCAGCAGCTTGGTCCCTGCCGGGGAGCTGTTTTTT. Translated, it gives CASSLVPAGELFF.

This clonotype was picked up a small number of times. The V gene is TRBV18, the J gene TRBJ2-6; D is unclear. Per germline, CDR1 KGHSH and CDR2 LQKENI. The CDR3 loop spans 17 amino acids. Trimming removed 3 bases from V and 0 bases from J, with 12 bases in between. CDR3 DNA: TGTGCCAGCTCACCCTCTGCGTGGAACTCTGGGGCCAACGTCCTGACTTTC. Amino acid sequence: CASSPSAWNSGANVLTF. Full variable domain (rest looked up from reference TRBV18 and TRBJ2-6): NAGVMQNPRHLVRRRGQEARLRCSPMKGHSHVYWYRQLPEEGLKFMVYLQKENIIDESGMPKERFSAEFPKEGPSILRIQQVVRGDSAAYFCASSPSAWNSGANVLTFGAGSRLTVL.

The chain combines TRBV20-1 with TRBJ1-1, with D uncertain. The germline V and J ends were trimmed by 2 bases and 1 base, with 11 bases remaining between them. This CDR3 spans 14 amino acids. Germline lookup yields CDR1 DFQATT and CDR2 SNEGSKA (reference sequence). CDR3 in amino acids: CSARPPQGNTEAFF. The CDR3 nucleotides read TGCAGTGCTAGACCCCCTCAAGGGAACACTGAAGCTTTCTTT.

This clonotype occurred a few times. This chain joins TRBV4-1 and TRBJ2-5; D possibly corresponds to TRBD1 (6 bases). The J call is in doubt because the DNA end fits TRBJ2-7 better. The CDR3 has 16 amino acids. Germline V gene data show CDR1 as MGHRA and CDR2 as YSYEKL. DNA for the CDR3: TGCGCCAGCAGCCAAGTGGTAGGACAGTCGAGACTCGAGCAGTACTTC. Translating it yields CASSQVVGQSRLEQYF.

Only a few counts were recorded for this clonotype. The rearrangement links TRBV4-1 to TRBJ1-1; D not certain. Germline V CDR1 and CDR2: MGHRA, YSYEKL. CDR3 length equals 14 residues. Trimming shortened V by 0 bases and J by 4 bases, and 9 bases separated the two germline ends. The CDR3 protein is CASSQDWNPTEAFF. The CDR3 DNA sequence: TGCGCCAGCAGCCAAGATTGGAATCCCACTGAAGCTTTCTTT.

The J gene is TRBJ2-7, the V gene TRBV7-2; D uncertain. The CDR3 loop spans 14 amino acids. Germline V gene sequence: CDR1 SGHTA, CDR2 FQGNSA. Trimming took off 3 bases at V and 5 bases at J, with 14 bases between the two ends. CDR3 in amino acids: CASSLQTNRDEQYF. CDR3 DNA sequence: TGTGCCAGCAGCTTGCAGACGAATCGGGACGAGCAGTACTTC.

The chain links TRBV28 to TRBJ2-4; 7 positions agree with TRBD1. The J call may be mistaken, given a closer DNA end match to TRBJ2-7. The CDR3 length is 13 residues. Germline assignment: CDR1 MDHEN and CDR2 SYDVKM. CDR3 amino acids: CASKTGALYEQYF. The DNA for the CDR3 is TGTGCCAGCAAAACAGGGGCCCTCTACGAGCAGTACTTC.

This sequence joins TRBV3-1 and TRBJ1-6; 8 nucleotides match TRBD1. Trimming removed 0 bases from V and 7 bases from J; junction bases left unmatched: 2. The CDR3 is made up of 15 amino acids. Germline V gene data show CDR1 as LGHDT and CDR2 as YNNKEL (reference sequence). The CDR3 is CASSQDRQGNSPLHF. CDR3 in DNA: TGTGCCAGCAGCCAAGATCGACAGGGGAATTCACCCCTCCACTTT. Filled out from reference TRBV3-1 and TRBJ1-6, the complete variable domain reads DTAVSQTPKYLVTQMGNDKSIKCEQNLGHDTMYWYKQDSKKFLKIMFSYNNKELIINETVPNRFSPKSPDKAHLNLHINSLELGDSAVYFCASSQDRQGNSPLHFGNGTRLTVT.

The V gene is TRBV7-2, the J gene TRBJ2-5; 7 bases align to TRBD2. The CDR3 has 15 amino acids. CDR1 and CDR2 from the germline V gene are SGHTA and FQGNSA. V lost 5 bases, J lost 11 bases, and 17 bases stayed unmatched. CDR3 sequence (DNA): TGTGCCAGCAGCGATCGCGGGGGTGCCTACAATGAGCAGTACTTC. It codes for CASSDRGGAYNEQYF.

Many counts were recorded for this clonotype. The V call is TRBV11-2, the J call TRBJ2-7; 10 nucleotides agree with TRBD2. This CDR3 contains 16 residues. Trimming took 0 bases from V and 4 from J; bases not matched to a gene: 6. Germline CDR1 reads SGHAT; CDR2 reads FQNNGV. CDR3 bases: TGTGCCAGCAGCTTAGATCTCGCTAGCGGGGGTTACGAGCAGTACTTC. This translates into CASSLDLASGGYEQYF.

The rearrangement uses TRBV7-9 and TRBJ2-3, with 10 positions matching TRBD2. With 3 bases clipped from V and 5 bases from J, the junction kept 11 bases outside the gene matches. The CDR3 contains 17 residues. CDR1 and CDR2 from the germline V gene are SEHNR and FQNEAQ (reference sequence). CDR3 residues: CASSFKSVAGGRDTQYF. In nucleotides, the CDR3 is TGTGCCAGCAGCTTCAAGTCGGTAGCGGGGGGAAGAGATACGCAGTATTTT.

The chain combines TRBV3-1 with TRBJ2-3; 8 bases align to TRBD1. Germline-derived CDR1 and CDR2 are LGHDT and YNNKEL (reference sequence). V dropped 0 bases and J dropped 0; count of bases not matched to a gene: 5. CDR3 size: 17 residues. The CDR3 loop is CASSQDLGTGSTDTQYF. CDR3 coding DNA: TGTGCCAGCAGCCAAGATCTAGGGACAGGCAGCACAGATACGCAGTATTTT.

V and J are TRBV25-1 and TRBJ2-4; D possibly corresponds to TRBD1 (6 bases). The CDR3 length is 18 residues. The germline gives CDR1 MGHDK, CDR2 SYGVNS. Trimming cost V 3 bases and J 7 bases, with 25 bases left between them. CDR3 sequence (DNA): TGTGCCAGCAGTGATATACAGGGACCGGGGATGCGTTCGAACATTCAGTACTTC. The encoded protein is CASSDIQGPGMRSNIQYF.

V gene TRBV5-1 combines with J gene TRBJ2-3; TRBD1 matches 10 bases. After removal of 6 bases from V and 4 bases from J, the junction contained 8 bases not matched to a gene. Per germline, CDR1 SGHRS and CDR2 YFSETQ. This CDR3 has 15 residues. CDR3 sequence reads: CASTHDRGPPDTQYF. The CDR3 DNA follows: TGCGCCAGCACCCATGACAGGGGGCCCCCAGATACGCAGTATTTT.

This clonotype has just a few counts. CDR3 bases: TGTGCCAGCAGCTTAGGAGATACCGAGCAGTACTTC. It yields the protein CASSLGDTEQYF. The chain recombines TRBV7-9 with TRBJ2-7; D call uncertain. The CDR3 sequence is 12 residues long. Germline V lookup: CDR1 SEHNR, CDR2 FQNEAQ (reference sequence). V was pared by 1 base and J by 6 bases, with 7 bases between.

This sequence joins TRBV7-2 and TRBJ2-1; tentative D call: TRBD2 (5 bases). CDR3 size: 14 residues. V lost 4 bases to trimming and J lost 6 bases, with 13 bases between them. CDR1 is SGHTA and CDR2 is FQGNSA in the germline V gene. The CDR3 loop reads CASSSTRVGNEQFF. The CDR3 coding sequence is TGTGCCAGCAGCTCCACGAGGGTCGGCAATGAGCAGTTCTTC.

The chain is built from TRBV10-1 and TRBJ2-3; 12 nucleotides agree with TRBD1. Germline-derived CDR1 and CDR2 are WNHNN and SYGVQD (reference sequence). With V trimmed by 8 bases and J by 7 bases, 7 bases remained unmatched. CDR3 length equals 14 residues. The CDR3, as DNA: TGCGCCAGCCGACCGGGACAGGGGGCTAATACGCAGTATTTT. Protein sequence: CASRPGQGANTQYF.

Only a few counts were recorded for this clonotype. The chain links TRBV6-2 or TRBV6-3 to TRBJ2-7; D tentatively reads TRBD1 or TRBD2 (5 bases each). V was cut by 9 bases and J by 4 bases, with 28 bases left in between. CDR3 length: 17 amino acids. Germline assignment: CDR1 MNHEY and CDR2 SVGEGT. Here the CDR3 DNA reads TGTGCCAGTACTAAAAACTACGGGGCAGAGAACTCTTACGAGCAGTACTTC. This codes for CASTKNYGAENSYEQYF.